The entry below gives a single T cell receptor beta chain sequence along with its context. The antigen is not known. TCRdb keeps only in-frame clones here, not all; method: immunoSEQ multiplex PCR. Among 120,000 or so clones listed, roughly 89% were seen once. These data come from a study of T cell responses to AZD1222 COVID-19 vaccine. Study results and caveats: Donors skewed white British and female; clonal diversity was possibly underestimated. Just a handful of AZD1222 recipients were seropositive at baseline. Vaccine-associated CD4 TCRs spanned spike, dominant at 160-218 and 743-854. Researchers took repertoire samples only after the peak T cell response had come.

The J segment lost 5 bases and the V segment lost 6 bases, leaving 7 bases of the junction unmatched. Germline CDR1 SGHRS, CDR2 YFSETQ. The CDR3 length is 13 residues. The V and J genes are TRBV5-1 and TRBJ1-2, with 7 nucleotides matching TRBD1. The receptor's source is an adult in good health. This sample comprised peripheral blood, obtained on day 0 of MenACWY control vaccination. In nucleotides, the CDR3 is TGCGCCAGCACTCAGACAGGGAATTATGGCTACACCTTC. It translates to CASTQTGNYGYTF.